This T cell receptor beta chain was captured by sequencing in a study of CD8 T cells in ankylosing spondylitis. Study-wide results and caveats: One TCR beta motif, made up of under ten highly homologous variants, appeared characteristic of ankylosing spondylitis blood.

With 4 bases removed from V and 5 bases from J, the gap between germline ends came to 19 bases. Per the germline V gene, CDR1 is SGHDT and CDR2 is YYEEEE. There are 16 residues in the CDR3. On this clonotype: What it binds is not known.

TCRdb recomputed calls from the 5' RACE reads with MiXCR, one row per CDR3 protein. This table holds approximately 290,000 distinct CDR3 sequences, 20% to 25% found once. The source is a female donor with ankylosing spondylitis or in good health (not recorded which). The rearrangement uses TRBV5-6 and TRBJ2-1, with D perhaps matching TRBD1 (5 bases). What was sequenced was blood, either unsorted or a sorted T cell fraction (not recorded which). CDR3 in DNA: TGTGCCAGCAGCCGATTAACAGGAACGGGCAACAATGAGCAGTTCTTC. Its protein is CASSRLTGTGNNEQFF.